The TCR beta chain described here comes from a study of glioma-infiltrating T cells after dendritic cell vaccination. Study context: Glioblastoma patients came from Phase I and II dendritic cell vaccination trials. Patients received autologous tumor lysate-pulsed dendritic cell vaccination between about 2003 and 2012.

Fresh-frozen tumor tissue and more than two years of survival data were available for all. Germline CDR1 is MNHEY and CDR2 is SMNVEV (reference sequence). This CDR3 is 14 amino acids long. The V end lost 3 bases, the J end lost 4 bases, and 12 bases lay between the germline ends. Amplification used 60 V beta primers and 13 J beta primers. TCRdb's table, derived via immunoSEQ multiplex PCR, lists solely in-frame clones and lacks some. The sample has roughly 96,000 clones; around three quarters are singletons. The source was blood, collected before dendritic cell vaccination. The clonotype comes from a human donor with glioblastoma. The chain carries TRBV27 and TRBJ1-1, with a possible D match to TRBD1 (6 bases). The CDR3, as DNA: TGTGCCAGCAGTTTGTGGGGGGGGGCCACTGAAGCTTTCTTT. This gives the protein CASSLWGGATEAFF.